This entry concerns a single TCR beta chain. These data originate in a study of beta chain features in type 1 diabetes. Expressed TCRB transcripts were sequenced because the isolated RNA had all been reverse transcribed beforehand. Produced via immunoSEQ multiplex PCR; TCRdb's table is partial and in-frame only. Of fewer than 250,000 clones in the sample, about 71% are singletons; the top ten hold about 0.05%. Trimming removed 4 bases from V and 0 bases from J, with 9 bases in between. This CDR3 spans 14 amino acids. Germline V lookup: CDR1 SEHNR, CDR2 FQNEAQ (reference sequence). The specimen sequenced was naive CD4+ T cells from blood. This chain uses TRBV7-9 with TRBJ2-5, with TRBD2 as a possible D gene (6 bases). The sequence came from a man in his thirties or forties in good health. The CDR3 protein is CASSSSGDQETQYF. CDR3 DNA: TGTGCCAGCAGCTCATCGGGGGACCAAGAGACCCAGTACTTC.